Reported below is one TCR beta chain. Its antigen is not yet known. Nothing much larger sits one base from this clone, and base qualities are not available. The data belong to a study of graft-versus-host responses after intestinal transplantation (dated by TCRdb to the early 2020s). A note on the overall study: The transplants that recipients got were multivisceral, liver-intestinal, or isolated intestinal. Graft-versus-host and host-versus-graft alloreactive T cell clones were tracked in the graft, circulation and bone marrow after intestinal transplantation using bulk TCR-beta CDR3 sequencing. Samples from a few later patients were sequenced in-house on an Illumina MiSeq with MiXCR processing rather than by the commercial service. To identify alloreactive clones, pre-transplant mixed lymphocyte reaction products were sequenced and compared with unstimulated pre-transplant donor and recipient T cells. All recipients received anti-thymocyte globulin induction followed by maintenance tacrolimus and steroids for around 3 years. Donor T cell macrochimerism was defined as a peak of at least 4% donor T cells among recipient peripheral blood mononuclear cells. A cohort of roughly 25 intestinal transplant recipients, including one retransplant, was enrolled, and a few patients lacking pretransplant specimens were excluded.

Trimming takes 4 bases off V and 3 bases off J; junction bases not matched to a gene: 5. The CDR3 measures 15 amino acids from cysteine to phenylalanine. Only the CDR3 portion is preserved as DNA: 45 bases, with reading frame beginning at the first base. The germline V gene gives CDR1 as SGHTS and CDR2 as YDEGEE. Reading the label with the study, this specimen's time point is: cells obtained before transplantation from donor or recipient. CD3+CD4+ and CD3+CD8+ populations were FACS-sorted from unstimulated pre-transplant donor and recipient cells taken from spleen or lymph nodes. The method was the immunoSEQ multiplex PCR assay. For most patients, genomic DNA was isolated with the Qiagen DNeasy Blood and Tissue Kit and sent frozen to Adaptive Biotechnologies for TCR sequencing. High-throughput TCR-beta CDR3 sequencing of genomic DNA from most patients was performed by Adaptive Biotechnologies. Regarding the original processing steps: TCR sequencing data for some 19 patients were retrieved from Adaptive's ImmunoSEQ software; a few other patients were processed with MiXCR and VDJtools. To correct CD4 versus CD8 sorting errors, any sequence found in both subsets at a frequency ratio below 5:1 was removed. CDR3 nucleotide sequences shared between donor and recipient were removed because the origin of such sequences could not be assigned. At least 2-fold expansion over unstimulated cells and a minimum CFSE-low frequency of 0.002% (template counts) or 0.001% (read counts) were required for clones to be classified as alloreactive. Clones detected in sequenced pre-transplant spleen, lymph node, or MLR CFSE-low populations of the donor or recipient were defined as mappable. Cumulative frequency of alloreactive clones was calculated as a percentage of all sequences weighted by copy number. TCRdb obtained this table from immuneACCESS and retained in-frame rearrangements with V and J assigned. These tables miss some clones; where compared with another copy, unresolved V genes account for less than half of the shortfall, and the remainder is unexplained. Clone size and V and J calls were adopted from that table, with D and trimming inferred from the DNA. Within this sample are tens of thousands of clones, with about 93% of them counted one time only. The top ten constitute 1.5% to 2.5% of the sample.

General conclusions and limits of the study: Peak levels of circulating GvH clones were associated with declines in HvG clones early after transplant. In patients with donor T cell macrochimerism, the allografts had high GvH to HvG T cell clonal ratios. Conclusions were limited by the relatively low number and heterogeneity of intestinal transplant patients. GvH clones were found in recipient bone marrow, and some of the GvH clones appeared earlier in ileal mucosa or blood, which is consistent with an intestinal mucosal origin.

This clonotype originated in a human donor who received an intestinal transplant. The rearranged segments are TRBV5-8 and TRBJ1-2; 11 junctional bases match TRBD1. Sequencing used unstimulated CD8+ T cells sorted from spleen or lymph node cells, obtained before intestinal transplant. DNA sequence: TGTGCCAGCAGCGGTAGGACAGGGGGCGACTATGGCTACACCTTC. Its protein is CASSGRTGGDYGYTF.